Reported below is one TCR beta chain. This sample was taken from a study of blood T cell repertoires in COVID-19. The data were produced by immunoSEQ multiplex PCR, yet TCRdb's version contains in-frame clones alone and is incomplete. The table shows roughly 70,000 clones, with about 79% occurring only once. In germline, CDR1 is SGHRS, CDR2 YFSETQ. V was cut by 5 bases and J by 1 base, with 9 bases left in between. This CDR3 is built from 13 residues. The sequence came from a woman aged 55-70 years with acute or convalescent COVID-19. Source material: peripheral blood. The chain is built from TRBV5-1 and TRBJ1-2; D remains ambiguous. The CDR3 DNA follows: TGCGCCAGCAGACCAACAAGTAACTATGGCTACACCTTC. Encoded protein: CASRPTSNYGYTF.